This T cell receptor (beta chain) was sequenced for a study of beta chain features in type 1 diabetes. Study-wide results and caveats: TCRB CDR3 length was moderately but significantly reduced in all four CD4+ subsets of Type 1 diabetes patients.

This clone was counted only a few times. Its target is unknown. Sequenced material consisted of expressed TCRB transcripts (all of the isolated RNA was reverse transcribed). Sequenced by immunoSEQ multiplex PCR; TCRdb stores in-frame clones only, minus some. There are 600,000 or so clones in the sample; under 15% occur only once, and more than 0.1% lies in the top ten. V was pared by 2 bases and J by 6 bases, with 16 bases between. Germline values: CDR1 GTSNPN, CDR2 SVGIG (reference sequence). The CDR3 is 14 residues long. The TCR originated in a man under 40 with type 1 diabetes. The specimen sequenced was naive CD4+ T cells from blood. The chain is built from TRBV30 and TRBJ1-2; no clear D gene. CDR3 in amino acids: CAWSFAAEVHGYTF. The CDR3 bases are TGTGCCTGGAGTTTTGCCGCGGAGGTTCATGGCTACACCTTC.